Described below is a single TCR beta chain sequence and its context. What it recognizes is unknown. The data stem from a study of CD4 T cell repertoires in COVID-19. Study information: After roughly 10 days of IL-2 expansion, CFSE-low cells were relabeled and restimulated with other coronavirus spikes.

These patients had recovered from COVID-19 ranging mild to severe. The memory T cells were sequenced right after ex vivo isolation, without culture. This CDR3 contains 13 residues. The V end lost 3 bases, the J end lost 3 bases, and 9 bases lay between the germline ends. The study's findings and limits: Sharing of several most expanded SARS-CoV-2-reactive clonotypes across memory subsets suggested intraclonal diversification.

Method: immunoSEQ multiplex PCR; TCRdb's copy keeps in-frame clones and lacks some. The data contain 60,000 to 90,000 clones, roughly 85% of them singletons. The sample in question was CD4+ T cells from peripheral blood, obtained after recovery from COVID-19. This chain connects TRBV12-3 or TRBV12-4 to TRBJ2-7; D gene unclear. The clonotype originates from a human donor who had COVID-19. The DNA of the CDR3 is TGTGCCAGCAGTTTTCCTGGCAGCTACGAGCAGTACTTC. Its protein product is CASSFPGSYEQYF.